This T cell receptor (beta chain) derives from a study of blood T cell repertoires in COVID-19. On the study more broadly: Material from acute and convalescent COVID-19 was sourced from the United States, Italy and Spain.

Libraries were prepared by immunoSEQ multiplex PCR; TCRdb keeps only in-frame clonotypes and omits some of them. Among about 440,000 clones listed, about nine tenths were seen once. CDR1 and CDR2 (germline): DFQATT, SNEGSKA (reference sequence). The ends lost 3 bases at V and 4 bases at J; junction bases unmatched: 13. The CDR3 totals 17 residues. Allocation to cohorts depended on clinical history reported by the participants. Sequenced: PBMCs or T cells enriched from blood (not recorded which). The genes are TRBV20-1 and TRBJ1-1; 11 bases align to TRBD1. This TCR came from a man aged 18-30 years who had recovered from COVID-19. CDR3 region: CSASPGTGGSRATEAFF. In nucleotides, the CDR3 is TGCAGTGCTAGTCCCGGGACAGGGGGGTCCAGGGCCACTGAAGCTTTCTTT.